This TCR beta chain was identified during a study of control samples from healthy donors and cancer patients. This clone was recorded only once. Clones were sequenced by immunoSEQ multiplex PCR, and TCRdb holds only the in-frame ones, with some missing. This sample has over 90,000 clones; about 91% occur once, and the top ten carry about 2.5%. The CDR3 spans 15 residues. Germline values: CDR1 LGHDT, CDR2 YNNKEL (reference sequence). V shed 0 bases and J shed 4 bases, with 11 bases lying between them. This chain links TRBV3-1 (or the pseudogene TRBV3-2) with TRBJ2-3; no firm D call. The material sequenced was blood. This receptor was taken from a young woman in good health. CDR3 residues: CASSQESGRADTQYF. For the CDR3, the DNA is TGTGCCAGCAGCCAAGAGTCCGGTAGAGCAGATACGCAGTATTTT.